Each of the 25 T cell receptor beta chains below was sequenced from the same sample in a study of blood T cell repertoires in COVID-19. The repertoire was sequenced with immunoSEQ multiplex PCR; TCRdb's copy has only in-frame clones and lacks some. The table lists around 290,000 clones, about nine tenths of them singletons. Sequencing input: peripheral blood. These receptors originate from a woman in her 30s with COVID-19, enrolled during active disease.

This clone appeared once. The genes are TRBV7-9 and TRBJ1-2; TRBD1 aligns across 7 bases. V shed 5 bases, J shed 4 bases, and the junction held 10 bases outside the gene matches. Per germline, CDR1 SEHNR and CDR2 FQNEAQ (reference sequence). The CDR3 sequence is 15 residues long. The CDR3 reads CASSNLTGFSYGYTF. In nucleotides, the CDR3 is TGTGCCAGCAGCAACCTGACAGGGTTCAGCTATGGCTACACCTTC.

The gene calls are TRBV2 and TRBJ1-6; TRBD1 matches at 8 bases. Germline V CDR1 and CDR2: SNHLY, FYNNEI. This CDR3 has 15 amino acids. Unmatched junction bases numbered 8, after V lost 6 bases and J lost 7 bases. The CDR3: CASSYQDRENSPLHF. The CDR3 bases are TGTGCCAGCAGCTACCAGGACAGGGAAAATTCACCCCTCCACTTT.

CDR3 sequence reads: CASSLGTGENQPQHF. In DNA, the CDR3 is TGCGCCAGCAGCCTTGGGACAGGGGAAAATCAGCCCCAGCATTTT. The chain couples TRBV4-1 to TRBJ1-5; 10 nucleotides match TRBD1. The ends lost 4 bases at V and 4 bases at J; junction bases unmatched: 4. The CDR3 spans 15 residues. In germline, CDR1 is MGHRA, CDR2 YSYEKL.

The chain combines TRBV10-3 with TRBJ1-5; 9 positions match TRBD1. This CDR3 is built from 15 residues. The germline CDR1 and CDR2 sequences are ENHRY and SYGVKD. Trimming cost V 3 bases and J 7 bases; bases outside gene matches: 7. The CDR3 coding sequence is TGTGCCATCAGTGAAAATTGGACAGGGGACCAGCCCCAGCATTTT. Its protein is CAISENWTGDQPQHF.

The chain employs TRBV28 and TRBJ1-5; 9 bases are a match to TRBD1. Germline V CDR1 and CDR2: MDHEN, SYDVKM. There are 15 residues in the CDR3. V shed 6 bases, J shed 5 bases, and the junction held 8 bases outside the gene matches. This CDR3 is CASRPPGQGYQPQHF. The CDR3 DNA reads as TGTGCCAGCAGACCCCCGGGACAGGGTTATCAGCCCCAGCATTTT.

The V call is TRBV27, the J call TRBJ1-4; 9 bases align to TRBD1. This CDR3 is 14 amino acids long. Germline trimming cut 5 bases from V and 4 bases from J; bases unmatched to any gene: 2. Looked up from germline, CDR1 is MNHEY and CDR2 is SMNVEV (reference sequence). The CDR3 sequence is CASSHRGLNEKLFF. For the CDR3, the DNA is TGTGCCAGCAGTCACAGGGGGCTTAATGAAAAACTGTTTTTT.

DNA for the CDR3: TGTGCCAGCAGCCAGACAGGGGTCGGCTACACCTTC. Amino acids: CASSQTGVGYTF. V and J are TRBV6-2 or TRBV6-3 and TRBJ1-2; 8 nucleotides agree with TRBD1. V lost 6 bases, J lost 8 bases, and 5 bases stayed unmatched. The CDR3 extends over 12 amino acids. Germline CDR1 MNHEY, CDR2 SVGEGT.

This chain uses TRBV27 with TRBJ2-1; TRBD1 aligns across 9 bases. The CDR3 has 15 residues. The V segment lost 5 bases and the J segment 5 bases; nucleotides outside the gene matches: 7. Per germline, CDR1 MNHEY and CDR2 SMNVEV (reference sequence). The CDR3 sequence is CASSPRDRVDNEQFF. CDR3 nucleotides: TGTGCCAGCAGTCCTAGGGACAGGGTAGACAATGAGCAGTTCTTC.

Note on this clone: The sample has other DNA sequences that encode this CDR3 too. V usage is TRBV19 and J usage is TRBJ1-4, with 7 bases that match TRBD1. Trimming took 4 bases from V and 5 from J; bases not matched to a gene: 4. CDR3 length: 14 residues. Germline CDR1 reads LNHDA; CDR2 reads SQIVND (reference sequence). The DNA for the CDR3 is TGTGCCAGTAGTACTCGGACAGGAAATGAAAAACTGTTTTTT. Residues: CASSTRTGNEKLFF.

The chain is built from TRBV11-2 and TRBJ1-2; maybe TRBD1 (6 bases). The CDR3 totals 15 residues. CDR1 is SGHAT and CDR2 is FQNNGV in the germline V gene. Trimming took 4 bases from V and 0 from J, leaving 12 bases between them. CDR3 region: CASSSQGQPNYGYTF. Here the CDR3 DNA reads TGTGCCAGCAGCTCCCAAGGACAGCCTAACTATGGCTACACCTTC.

CDR3 nucleotides: TGTGCCAGCAGTTTAAGTGCTGCGGTTGAAGCTTTCTTT. Amino acids: CASSLSAAVEAFF. The rearrangement joins TRBV28 to TRBJ1-1, with D unresolved. V lost 2 bases to trimming and J lost 7 bases, with 11 bases between them. This CDR3 has 13 amino acids. CDR1 is MDHEN, CDR2 SYDVKM, per germline. Full variable domain (outside the CDR3, taken from reference TRBV28 and TRBJ1-1): DVKVTQSSRYLVKRTGEKVFLECVQDMDHENMFWYRQDPGLGLRLIYFSYDVKMKEKGDIPEGYSVSREKKERFSLILESASTNQTSMYLCASSLSAAVEAFFGQGTRLTVV.

This rearrangement joins TRBV9 to TRBJ2-1; weak D call: TRBD1 (6 bases). Between the trimmed V and J ends, which lost 0 bases and 5 bases, there was a span of 15 bases. Germline-derived CDR1 and CDR2 are SGDLS and YYNGEE. CDR3 length: 16 residues. CDR3 sequence: CASSVAIGQTDNEQFF. The CDR3 DNA reads TGTGCCAGCAGCGTAGCTATAGGACAGACCGACAATGAGCAGTTCTTC.

J is TRBJ2-1 and V is TRBV12-2; the table names TRBD2, a call not compared with the DNA. TRBV12-2 is described as a pseudogene. This CDR3 has 16 amino acids. The CDR3 DNA follows: TGTGCAAGCCCCTCAACCGGGACTAGCGATATATGTGAGCAGTTCTTC. Residues: CASPSTGTSDICEQFF.

This sequence joins TRBV7-9 and TRBJ1-2; 9 bases line up with TRBD1. Germline V CDR1 and CDR2: SEHNR, FQNEAQ (reference sequence). The CDR3 runs to 14 residues. V shed 2 bases and J 10 bases; nucleotides not matched to a gene: 8. CDR3 in amino acids: CASSLITGGGLYTF. CDR3 sequence (DNA): TGTGCCAGCAGCTTAATAACAGGGGGCGGGCTCTACACCTTC.

The chain uses TRBV19 and TRBJ2-7, with D unresolved. The germline V gene has CDR1 LNHDA and CDR2 SQIVND (reference sequence). V lost 8 bases to trimming and J lost 7 bases, with 18 bases between them. The CDR3 contains 13 residues. CDR3 loop: CASSTVPPREQYF. The CDR3 nucleotides are TGTGCCAGTTCTACGGTACCTCCTCGAGAGCAGTACTTC.

The V call is TRBV6-1, the J call TRBJ1-1; D remains unclear. The CDR3 contains 13 residues. Per the germline V gene, CDR1 is MNHNS and CDR2 is SASEGT. The ends were cut back, 2 bases at V and 6 bases at J, with 10 bases in the middle. CDR3 sequence (DNA): TGTGCCAGCAGTGAACAGGTCCTTGCTGAAGCTTTCTTT. Protein: CASSEQVLAEAFF.

V and J are TRBV14 and TRBJ2-2; D is unclear. The CDR3 covers 12 residues. V was pared by 2 bases and J by 6 bases, with 4 bases between. The germline gives CDR1 SGHDN, CDR2 FVKESK. CDR3 DNA: TGTGCCAGCAGCCAAATCTCCGGGGAGCTGTTTTTT. This sequence encodes CASSQISGELFF.

Note on this clone: One end of the junction varies from germline; a read error may be responsible. The V and J genes are TRBV27 and TRBJ1-1; TRBD1 aligns across 7 bases. This CDR3 spans 12 amino acids. Per germline, CDR1 MNHEY and CDR2 SMNVEV (reference sequence). CDR3 sequence reads: CAGKTGLDGFFF. The CDR3 DNA sequence: TGTGCCGGAAAGACAGGGCTCGACGGGTTTTTTTTC.

The V gene is TRBV6-1, the J gene TRBJ2-7; 8 bases map to TRBD1. Germline CDR1 reads MNHNS; CDR2 reads SASEGT. After removal of 3 bases from V and 5 bases from J, the junction contained 3 bases not matched to a gene. The CDR3 sequence is 13 residues long. The CDR3 DNA sequence: TGTGCCAGCAGTGATTGGACAGGGAACGAGCAGTACTTC. It is translated as CASSDWTGNEQYF.

The V gene is TRBV5-4, the J gene TRBJ1-4, with D tentatively TRBD1 (6 bases). Trimming left V 0 bases short and J 8 bases short, with 20 bases between. There are 17 residues in the CDR3. The V gene's germline CDR1 is SGHNT and CDR2 YYREEE (reference sequence). For the CDR3, the DNA is TGTGCCAGCAGCTTGGGGGGACACCAATTAACCCCCGAAAAACTGTTTTTT. It translates to CASSLGGHQLTPEKLFF.

CDR3 amino acids: CASSLTSGRVGEQYF. Here the CDR3 DNA reads TGTGCCAGCAGTTTAACTAGCGGGAGGGTGGGGGAGCAGTACTTC. The chain combines TRBV6-5 with TRBJ2-7; 13 nucleotides line up with TRBD2. With 4 bases clipped from V and 7 bases from J, the junction kept 7 bases outside the gene matches. The germline V gene encodes CDR1 MNHEY and CDR2 SVGAGI. The length of the CDR3 is 15 residues.

The J gene is TRBJ1-5, the V gene TRBV10-2; D perhaps matches TRBD1 (5 bases). This CDR3 has 15 amino acids. V dropped 0 bases and J dropped 6 bases, with 12 bases sitting between them. Germline V gives CDR1 WSHSY, CDR2 SAAADI. CDR3: CASSESAGEGQPQHF. The CDR3 nucleotides are TGCGCCAGCAGTGAGTCTGCGGGGGAAGGTCAGCCCCAGCATTTT.

The chain joins TRBV27 to TRBJ2-7; 12 bases align to TRBD2. After removal of 5 bases from V and 2 bases from J, the junction contained 13 bases not matched to a gene. CDR3 size: 18 residues. The germline gives CDR1 MNHEY, CDR2 SMNVEV (reference sequence). CDR3 amino acids: CASSPLPRTSGKTYEQYF. CDR3 nucleotide sequence: TGTGCCAGCAGTCCACTACCGCGGACTAGCGGGAAGACCTACGAGCAGTACTTC.

V gene TRBV6-5 combines with J gene TRBJ1-4; D gene uncertain. This CDR3 comprises 16 residues. The germline V gene has CDR1 MNHEY and CDR2 SVGAGI. V was clipped by 0 bases and J by 0 bases, with 8 bases between them. CDR3 coding DNA: TGTGCCAGCAGTTACTCTGCGGCAGCAACTAATGAAAAACTGTTTTTT. Residues: CASSYSAAATNEKLFF.

The V and J genes are TRBV7-9 and TRBJ1-1; D may be TRBD1 (5 bases). The germline CDR1 and CDR2 sequences are SEHNR and FQNEAQ (reference sequence). CDR3 size: 13 residues. V lost 5 bases, J lost 1 base, and 8 bases lay in between. Here the CDR3 DNA reads TGTGCCAGCAGCCGCACAGGGAACACTGAAGCTTTCTTT. Protein: CASSRTGNTEAFF. Full variable domain (missing parts from reference TRBV7-9 and TRBJ1-1): DTGVSQNPRHKITKRGQNVTFRCDPISEHNRLYWYRQTLGQGPEFLTYFQNEAQLEKSRLLSDRFSAERPKGSFSTLEIQRTEQGDSAMYLCASSRTGNTEAFFGQGTRLTVV.